Presented here are 19 T cell receptor beta chains from one specimen sequenced in a study of blood T cell repertoires in COVID-19. The repertoire was sequenced with immunoSEQ multiplex PCR; TCRdb's copy has only in-frame clones and lacks some. This sample has about 190,000 clones, with 88% found just once. The sequenced sample was peripheral blood. The receptor source for this set is a man aged 30 to 45 with acute or convalescent COVID-19.

The chain recombines TRBV10-2 with TRBJ2-3; 10 positions agree with TRBD2. J lost 9 bases, V lost 4 bases, and 13 bases had no gene match. There are 16 residues in the CDR3. Germline assignment: CDR1 WSHSY and CDR2 SAAADI. The CDR3 reads CASSALSGRPSLTQYF. Written as DNA, the CDR3 is TGCGCCAGCAGTGCCCTTAGCGGGAGGCCCTCTCTGACGCAGTATTTT.

The chain employs TRBV30 and TRBJ2-7, with 7 bases matching TRBD2. V dropped 2 bases and J dropped 2; count of bases not matched to a gene: 6. The CDR3 totals 14 residues. CDR1 and CDR2 from the germline V gene are GTSNPN and SVGIG (reference sequence). CDR3 region: CAWSTTGGTYEQYF. The CDR3, as DNA: TGTGCCTGGAGTACTACGGGGGGAACCTACGAGCAGTACTTC.

The rearrangement uses TRBV7-2 and TRBJ1-4, with TRBD1 as a possible D gene (6 bases). Per germline, CDR1 SGHTA and CDR2 FQGNSA. This CDR3 is built from 15 residues. Trimming took 5 bases from V and 5 from J, leaving 15 bases between them. The CDR3 region has the DNA TGTGCCAGCAGCCGGGGGGCGGTGTTAAATGAAAAACTGTTTTTT. Amino acids: CASSRGAVLNEKLFF.

J is TRBJ2-7 and V is TRBV4-1; 9 bases fit TRBD1. Per the germline V gene, CDR1 is MGHRA and CDR2 is YSYEKL. This CDR3 region has 13 residues. V trimming: 5 bases; J trimming: 3 bases; junction bases outside the gene matches: 2. The CDR3 DNA is TGCGCCAGCAGCAGACAGGGGGGCTACGAGCAGTACTTC. Translation: CASSRQGGYEQYF.

The chain uses TRBV27 and TRBJ2-1; 10 bases line up with TRBD2. Germline V gene lookup returns CDR1 MNHEY and CDR2 SMNVEV (reference sequence). The ends lost 6 bases at V and 0 bases at J; junction bases unmatched: 5. The CDR3 spans 16 residues. CDR3 in amino acids: CASRGTSVSSYNEQFF. CDR3 coding DNA: TGTGCCAGCAGGGGGACTAGCGTGAGCTCCTACAATGAGCAGTTCTTC.

J is TRBJ1-2 and V is TRBV18, with TRBD1 identical over 8 bases. Unmatched junction bases numbered 7, after V lost 3 bases and J lost 4 bases. The CDR3 spans 15 residues. Germline V gene data show CDR1 as KGHSH and CDR2 as LQKENI. The CDR3 DNA sequence: TGTGCCAGCTCACCCGGGACAGGCGGGTCCTATGGCTACACCTTC. This translates into CASSPGTGGSYGYTF.

V is TRBV5-8 and J is TRBJ2-2; the D gene is possibly TRBD1 (6 bases). Germline V gene data show CDR1 as SGHTS and CDR2 as YDEGEE. CDR3 length: 16 residues. V was shortened by 0 bases and J by 7 bases, with 16 bases between the two germline ends. CDR3 sequence: CASSLVQGRPNGELFF. In nucleotides, the CDR3 is TGTGCCAGCAGCTTGGTCCAGGGGCGTCCGAACGGGGAGCTGTTTTTT.

The chain links TRBV7-9 to TRBJ1-1; D ambiguous. V lost 5 bases to trimming and J lost 6 bases, with 22 bases between them. The CDR3 runs 16 residues. Germline CDR1 SEHNR, CDR2 FQNEAQ (reference sequence). CDR3 sequence (DNA): TGTGCCAGCAGCCCTCCGTTTGGGAGAGCGTCGGCTGAAGCTTTCTTT. Protein: CASSPPFGRASAEAFF.

V is TRBV7-6 and J is TRBJ2-7; D possibly corresponds to TRBD2 (6 bases). CDR3 length equals 13 residues. V shed 5 bases and J shed 2 bases, with 10 bases lying between them. Germline loops: CDR1 SGHVS, CDR2 FNYEAQ. This CDR3 reads CASSPGTPYEQYF. CDR3 nucleotides: TGTGCCAGCAGCCCCGGGACTCCCTACGAGCAGTACTTC.

The rearrangement uses TRBV21-1 and TRBJ2-7; TRBD1 reflects the table's D call only, with no check against the DNA. TRBV21-1 is reported as a pseudogene. CDR3 length equals 17 residues. CDR3 sequence (DNA): TGTGCCAGCAGCAAAGCGACAGGGCGAACATCCTACCACAAGCAGTACTTC. It translates to CASSKATGRTSYHKQYF.

The chain has TRBV28 and TRBJ1-1, with TRBD1 matching 7 bases. Unmatched junction bases numbered 10, after V lost 6 bases and J lost 9 bases. The CDR3 extends over 13 amino acids. Germline loops: CDR1 MDHEN, CDR2 SYDVKM. CDR3 coding DNA: TGTGCCAGCAGGCCTGCAGGGGGGACAAAAGCTTTCTTT. This codes for CASRPAGGTKAFF.

J is TRBJ2-2 and V is TRBV24-1; 7 bases fit TRBD1. CDR1 and CDR2 from the germline V gene are KGHDR and SFDVKD. The CDR3 has 16 amino acids. V lost 3 bases, J lost 5 bases, and 8 bases stayed unmatched. CDR3 residues: CATSDARDRRTGELFF. DNA of the CDR3: TGTGCCACCAGTGATGCCCGGGACAGAAGGACCGGGGAGCTGTTTTTT.

This chain connects TRBV7-3 to TRBJ2-2; TRBD2 is a possible D gene (6 bases). V dropped 2 bases and J dropped 6 bases, with 16 bases sitting between them. Germline-derived CDR1 and CDR2 are SGHTA and FQGTGA. This CDR3 contains 16 residues. The CDR3 here is CASSLQSGSRAGELFF. The CDR3 DNA sequence: TGTGCCAGCAGCTTACAATCCGGGAGTCGGGCCGGGGAGCTGTTTTTT.

The chain joins TRBV5-1 to TRBJ2-3; 7 bases are shared with TRBD1. The V and J ends lost 6 bases and 2 bases, in that order; junction bases with no gene match: 9. Germline V gene lookup returns CDR1 SGHRS and CDR2 YFSETQ. The CDR3 is 15 residues long. In DNA, the CDR3 is TGCGCCAGCACCGGTGACAGGGCAGACACAGATACGCAGTATTTT. Its translation is CASTGDRADTDTQYF.

V and J are TRBV28 and TRBJ1-2, with 7 bases identical to TRBD1. Germline CDR1 is MDHEN and CDR2 is SYDVKM. Germline trimming cut 3 bases from V and 7 bases from J; bases unmatched to any gene: 14. The CDR3 is made up of 16 amino acids. The CDR3, as DNA: TGTGCCAGCAGTTTTAATTTAGGGGGCGCATTAGGTGGCTACACCTTC. This translates into CASSFNLGGALGGYTF.

This chain joins TRBV18 and TRBJ1-4; 9 bases are a match to TRBD1. Germline CDR1 is KGHSH and CDR2 is LQKENI. The CDR3 loop spans 14 amino acids. V was clipped by 6 bases and J by 7 bases; unmatched bases: 6. The CDR3 loop reads CASSLDRGGEKLFF. In nucleotides, the CDR3 is TGTGCCAGCTCCCTGGACAGGGGTGGTGAAAAACTGTTTTTT.

The chain links TRBV6-4 to TRBJ2-1, with 9 bases aligning to TRBD2. CDR3 length: 15 residues. Germline V CDR1 and CDR2: MRHNA, SNTAGT. The V gene end was trimmed by 3 bases and the J gene end by 9 bases; junction bases not matched to a gene: 9. CDR3 bases: TGTGCCAGCAGTGAAGCAAGCGGGGGGAAAATTGAGCAGTTCTTC. It is translated as CASSEASGGKIEQFF.

This chain connects TRBV14 to TRBJ1-4, with TRBD1 as a possible D gene (5 bases). The CDR3 contains 13 residues. With 1 base removed from V and 11 bases from J, the gap between germline ends came to 11 bases. CDR1 SGHDN and CDR2 FVKESK come from the germline V gene. The CDR3 spells CASSQAMKGKLFF. DNA for the CDR3: TGTGCCAGCAGCCAAGCTATGAAGGGGAAACTGTTTTTT.

This clone was recorded only once. The gene calls are TRBV6-1 and TRBJ2-3; TRBD2 aligns across 12 bases. Unmatched junction bases numbered 5, after V lost 4 bases and J lost 3 bases. This CDR3 has 16 amino acids. CDR1 and CDR2 from the germline V gene are MNHNS and SASEGT. The CDR3 DNA is TGTGCCAGCAGTGGTACTAGCGGGGGGTATACAGATACGCAGTATTTT. This codes for CASSGTSGGYTDTQYF.